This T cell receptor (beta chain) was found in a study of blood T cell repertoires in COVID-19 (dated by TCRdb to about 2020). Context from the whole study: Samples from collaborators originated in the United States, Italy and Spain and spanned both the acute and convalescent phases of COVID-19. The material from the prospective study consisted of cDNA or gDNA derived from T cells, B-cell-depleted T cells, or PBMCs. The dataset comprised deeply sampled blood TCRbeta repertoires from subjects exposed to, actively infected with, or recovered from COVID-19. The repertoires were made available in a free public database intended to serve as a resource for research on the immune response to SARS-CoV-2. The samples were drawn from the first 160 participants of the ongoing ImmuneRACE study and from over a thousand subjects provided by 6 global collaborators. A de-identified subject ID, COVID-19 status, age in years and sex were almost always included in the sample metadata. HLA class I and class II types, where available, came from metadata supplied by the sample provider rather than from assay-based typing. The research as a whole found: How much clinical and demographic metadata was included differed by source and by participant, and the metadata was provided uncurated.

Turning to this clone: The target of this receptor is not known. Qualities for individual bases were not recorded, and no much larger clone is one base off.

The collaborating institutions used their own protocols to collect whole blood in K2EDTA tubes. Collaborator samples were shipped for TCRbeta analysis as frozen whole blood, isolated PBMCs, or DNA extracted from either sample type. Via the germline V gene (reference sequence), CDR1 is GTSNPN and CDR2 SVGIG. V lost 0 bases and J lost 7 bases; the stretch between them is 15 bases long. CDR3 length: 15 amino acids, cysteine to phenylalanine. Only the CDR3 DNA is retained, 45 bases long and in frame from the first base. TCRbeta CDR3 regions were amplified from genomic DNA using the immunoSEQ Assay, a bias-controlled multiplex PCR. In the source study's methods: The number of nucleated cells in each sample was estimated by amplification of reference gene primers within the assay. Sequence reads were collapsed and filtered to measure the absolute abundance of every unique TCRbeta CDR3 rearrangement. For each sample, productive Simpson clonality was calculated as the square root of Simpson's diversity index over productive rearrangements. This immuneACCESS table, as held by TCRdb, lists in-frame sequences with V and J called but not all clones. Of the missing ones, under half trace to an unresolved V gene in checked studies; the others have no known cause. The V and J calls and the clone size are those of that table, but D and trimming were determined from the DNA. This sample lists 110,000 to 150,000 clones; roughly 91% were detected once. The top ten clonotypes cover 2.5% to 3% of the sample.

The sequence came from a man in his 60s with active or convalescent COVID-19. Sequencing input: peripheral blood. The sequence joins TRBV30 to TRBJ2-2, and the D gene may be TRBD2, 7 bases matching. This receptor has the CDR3 CAWSVVGGAYGELFF. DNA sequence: TGTGCCTGGAGTGTAGTGGGGGGGGCCTACGGGGAGCTGTTTTTT.